The text below deals with one T cell receptor (beta chain). The antigen is unknown. The data originate from a study of cytomegalovirus exposure and HLA in healthy donors. Study at large: An early release of data contained 70 million to 95 million unique TCRs, which came from HLA-typed donors.

The study ran its PCR with 60 Vbeta and 13 Jbeta primers. The repertoire was sequenced with immunoSEQ multiplex PCR; TCRdb's copy has only in-frame clones and lacks some. The sample records tens of thousands of clones, about 82% being singletons. Broader study findings: Cytomegalovirus association was listed for 170 or so TCR beta chains. For presence/absence analyses, sequencing depth was assumed to be roughly uniform across donors.

V dropped 5 bases and J dropped 1 base, with 8 bases sitting between them. Germline CDR1 is LNHDA and CDR2 is SQIVND (reference sequence). The CDR3 covers 13 residues. The sequencing input was PBMCs. J is TRBJ1-1 and V is TRBV19, with a possible D match to TRBD1 (5 bases). The source is a woman in her twenties or thirties in good health and CMV-seronegative. The CDR3 loop reads CASSLQENTEAFF. The CDR3 DNA follows: TGTGCCAGTAGTCTACAGGAGAACACTGAAGCTTTCTTT.